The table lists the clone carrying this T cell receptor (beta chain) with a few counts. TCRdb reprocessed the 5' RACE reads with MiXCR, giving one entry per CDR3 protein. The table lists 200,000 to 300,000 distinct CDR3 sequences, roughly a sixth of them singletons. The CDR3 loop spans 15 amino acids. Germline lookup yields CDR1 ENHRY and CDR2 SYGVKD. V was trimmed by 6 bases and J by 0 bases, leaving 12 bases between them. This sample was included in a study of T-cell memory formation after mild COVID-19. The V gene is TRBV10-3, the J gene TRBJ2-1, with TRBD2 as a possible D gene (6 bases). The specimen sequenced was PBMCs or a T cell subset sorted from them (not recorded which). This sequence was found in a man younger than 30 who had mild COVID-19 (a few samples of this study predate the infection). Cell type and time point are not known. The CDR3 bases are TGTGCCATCAGAACGCTGACTAGCTCCTACAATGAGCAGTTCTTC. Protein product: CAIRTLTSSYNEQFF.